This TCR beta chain was recovered during a study of cytomegalovirus exposure and HLA in healthy donors. The study's findings and limits: The majority of TCR sequences were rare, yet some public TCRs appeared in many donors. Clusters of TCRs from the first cohort tended to co-occur in the 100 to 150 validation repertoires (as a later analysis found). TCR beta chains numbering more than 150 were designated cytomegalovirus-associated. The classifier was said to identify cytomegalovirus status with high specificity and sensitivity.

Some clones are missing from TCRdb's copy, which holds only in-frame ones; the method was immunoSEQ multiplex PCR. In the table there are under 300,000 clones, around 88% of which are singletons. In regard to this clone: Antigen specificity is unknown.

This clonotype was obtained from a woman aged 30 to 39 in good health and CMV-seropositive. The specimen sequenced was PBMCs.

The CDR3 is CASSGLGGRRETQYF. CDR3 DNA sequence: TGTGCCAGCAGTGGTTTGGGCGGGAGGCGAGAGACCCAGTACTTC. This chain links TRBV2 with TRBJ2-5, with 8 bases identical to TRBD2. This CDR3 comprises 15 residues. Trimming took 4 bases from V and 4 from J; bases not matched to a gene: 8. Germline values: CDR1 SNHLY, CDR2 FYNNEI.